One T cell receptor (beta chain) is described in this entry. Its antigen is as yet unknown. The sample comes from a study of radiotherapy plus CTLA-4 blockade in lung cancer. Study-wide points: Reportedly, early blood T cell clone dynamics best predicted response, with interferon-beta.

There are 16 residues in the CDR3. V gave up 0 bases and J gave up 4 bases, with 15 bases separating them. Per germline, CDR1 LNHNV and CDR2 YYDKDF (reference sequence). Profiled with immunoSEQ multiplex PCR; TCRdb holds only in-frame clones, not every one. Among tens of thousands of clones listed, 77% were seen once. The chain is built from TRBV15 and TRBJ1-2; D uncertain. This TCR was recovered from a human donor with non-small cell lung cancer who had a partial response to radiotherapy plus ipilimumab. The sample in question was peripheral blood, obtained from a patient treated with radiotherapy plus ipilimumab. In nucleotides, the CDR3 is TGTGCCACCAGCAGAGATTCTATCCTGACAACCTATGGCTACACCTTC. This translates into CATSRDSILTTYGYTF.